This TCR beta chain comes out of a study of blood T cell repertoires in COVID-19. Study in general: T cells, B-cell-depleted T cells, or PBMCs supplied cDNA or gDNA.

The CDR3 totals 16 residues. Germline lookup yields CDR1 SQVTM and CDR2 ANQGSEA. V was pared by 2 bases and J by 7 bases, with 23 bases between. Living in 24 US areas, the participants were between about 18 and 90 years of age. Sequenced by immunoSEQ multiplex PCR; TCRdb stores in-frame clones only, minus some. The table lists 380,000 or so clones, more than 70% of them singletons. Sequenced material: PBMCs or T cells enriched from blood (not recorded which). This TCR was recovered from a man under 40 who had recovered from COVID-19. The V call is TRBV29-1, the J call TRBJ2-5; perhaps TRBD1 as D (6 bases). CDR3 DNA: TGCAGCGTTGAATTGTTAGGGGGACGTTCCGTAGGGACCCAGTACTTC. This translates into CSVELLGGRSVGTQYF.